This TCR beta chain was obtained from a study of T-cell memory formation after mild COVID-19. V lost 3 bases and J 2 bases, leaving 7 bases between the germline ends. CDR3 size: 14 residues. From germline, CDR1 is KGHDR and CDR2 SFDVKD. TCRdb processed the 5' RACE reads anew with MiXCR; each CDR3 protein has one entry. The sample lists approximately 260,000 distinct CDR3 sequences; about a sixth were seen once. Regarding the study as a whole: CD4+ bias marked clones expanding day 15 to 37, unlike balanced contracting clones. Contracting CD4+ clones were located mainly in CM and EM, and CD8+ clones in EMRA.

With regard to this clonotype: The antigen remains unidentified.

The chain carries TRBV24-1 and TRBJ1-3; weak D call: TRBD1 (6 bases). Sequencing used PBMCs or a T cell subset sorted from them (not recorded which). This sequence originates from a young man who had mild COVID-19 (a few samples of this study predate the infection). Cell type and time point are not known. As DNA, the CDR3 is TGTGCCACCAGTGATCCAGGGGCTGGAAACACCATATATTTT. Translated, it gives CATSDPGAGNTIYF.